These 21 T cell receptor beta chains were sequenced from one sample in a study of CD8+ T cells in alopecia areata. Sequencing templates came from extracted RNA that was reverse transcribed into cDNA. The protocol was immunoSEQ multiplex PCR, while the TCRdb copy is restricted to in-frame clones and leaves out a portion. The profile covers under 150,000 clones, with approximately 47% appearing a single time and about 10% taken by the ten largest. The sample consisted of NKG2D-low CD8+ T cells sorted from blood. The receptors here all came from a human donor with alopecia areata.

The chain recombines TRBV27 with TRBJ2-7; a weak D match, TRBD2 (6 bases). Germline V gene sequence: CDR1 MNHEY, CDR2 SMNVEV (reference sequence). V lost 6 bases to trimming and J lost 2 bases, with 17 bases between them. The CDR3 runs to 15 residues. CDR3 residues: CASSYSGEPTYEQYF. The CDR3 nucleotides read TGTGCCAGCAGCTATAGCGGTGAGCCTACCTACGAGCAGTACTTC.

The chain uses TRBV6-1 and TRBJ2-1, with TRBD2 as a possible D gene (5 bases). The germline V gene has CDR1 MNHNS and CDR2 SASEGT. The CDR3 length is 15 residues. V was trimmed by 5 bases and J by 2 bases, leaving 13 bases between them. CDR3 bases: TGTGCCAGCAGTAGCGGACCCGAGACCTACAATGAGCAGTTCTTC. The encoded protein is CASSSGPETYNEQFF.

The chain uses TRBV30 and TRBJ1-5; D is uncertain. Germline V gene sequence: CDR1 GTSNPN, CDR2 SVGIG (reference sequence). Trimming pared 5 bases from V and 4 bases from J, leaving 12 bases between. The CDR3 is made up of 13 amino acids. Here the CDR3 reads CAWGDSMNQPQHF. CDR3 nucleotide sequence: TGTGCCTGGGGGGATTCTATGAATCAGCCCCAGCATTTT.

The genes are TRBV27 and TRBJ1-1, with TRBD1 matching over 7 bases. Trimming cost V 9 bases and J 1 base; bases outside gene matches: 8. There are 14 residues in the CDR3. Germline lookup yields CDR1 MNHEY and CDR2 SMNVEV (reference sequence). This CDR3 reads CASLLRGTNTEAFF. The CDR3 nucleotides read TGTGCCAGTCTACTCAGGGGGACGAACACTGAAGCTTTCTTT.

This clone was picked up one time. The chain combines TRBV7-2 with TRBJ2-7, with D tentatively TRBD1 or TRBD2 (8 bases each). Germline V gives CDR1 SGHTA, CDR2 FQGNSA. V shed 4 bases and J shed 3 bases, with 19 bases lying between them. There are 16 residues in the CDR3. CDR3 nucleotides: TGTGCCAGCAGCTACAGGGGGTTTACTAGCGGCTACGAGCAGTACTTC. Translation gives CASSYRGFTSGYEQYF.

The J gene is TRBJ2-7, the V gene TRBV28; D gene uncertain. The V end lost 6 bases, the J end lost 3 bases, and 12 bases lay between the germline ends. The CDR3 runs 13 residues. Germline CDR1 reads MDHEN; CDR2 reads SYDVKM. The DNA for the CDR3 is TGTGCCAGCAGCCTCCAAGGCTTCTACGAGCAGTACTTC. Translation: CASSLQGFYEQYF.

This chain connects TRBV27 to TRBJ2-4; the D gene is possibly TRBD1 (5 bases). The ends were cut back, 1 base at V and 5 bases at J, with 9 bases in the middle. The CDR3 consists of 14 residues. Germline-derived CDR1 and CDR2 are MNHEY and SMNVEV (reference sequence). For the CDR3, the DNA is TGTGCCAGCAGTTTATTAGGGGTGGAAAACATTCAGTACTTC. As protein: CASSLLGVENIQYF.

The rearrangement links TRBV29-1 to TRBJ2-6; TRBD1 aligns across 8 bases. The germline gives CDR1 SQVTM, CDR2 ANQGSEA. V shed 1 base and J 0 bases; nucleotides not matched to a gene: 5. This CDR3 has 17 residues. The chain's CDR3 is CSVEVTGGTSGANVLTF. Written as DNA, the CDR3 is TGCAGCGTTGAAGTAACAGGGGGGACCTCTGGGGCCAACGTCCTGACTTTC.

This clone has a handful of counts. The DNA of the CDR3 is TGCAGCGTGGACCGGTTAGGGGACGATACGCAGTATTTT. As protein: CSVDRLGDDTQYF. The chain carries TRBV29-1 and TRBJ2-3, with D perhaps assigned TRBD1 or TRBD2 (5 bases each). In germline, CDR1 is SQVTM, CDR2 ANQGSEA. V was shortened by 6 bases and J by 6 bases, with 16 bases between the two germline ends. The CDR3 spans 13 residues.

The CDR3 DNA sequence: TGCAGCGTTGACATTGGACAGGGAAACACTGAAGCTTTCTTT. Its protein is CSVDIGQGNTEAFF. The chain joins TRBV29-1 to TRBJ1-1; 8 bases are a match to TRBD1. The CDR3 has 14 amino acids. The ends lost 3 bases at V and 2 bases at J; junction bases unmatched: 5. Germline values: CDR1 SQVTM, CDR2 ANQGSEA.

V usage is TRBV30 and J usage is TRBJ1-1; no clear D gene. The V end lost 2 bases, the J end lost 0 bases, and 7 bases lay between the germline ends. This CDR3 spans 13 amino acids. Germline V gives CDR1 GTSNPN, CDR2 SVGIG (reference sequence). In DNA form, the CDR3 reads TGTGCCTGGAGTTCCGTCGTGAACACTGAAGCTTTCTTT. Protein sequence: CAWSSVVNTEAFF. Full variable domain (missing parts from reference TRBV30 and TRBJ1-1): SQTIHQWPATLVQPVGSPLSLECTVEGTSNPNLYWYRQAAGRGLQLLFYSVGIGQISSEVPQNLSASRPQDRQFILSSKKLLLSDSGFYLCAWSSVVNTEAFFGQGTRLTVV.

This clone turned up a few times. The chain employs TRBV29-1 and TRBJ1-2; the D is unclear. The CDR3 loop spans 14 amino acids. V was clipped by 0 bases and J by 0 bases, with 8 bases between them. Germline V gene sequence: CDR1 SQVTM, CDR2 ANQGSEA. The CDR3: CSVEEGQSNYGYTF. As DNA, the CDR3 is TGCAGCGTTGAAGAGGGCCAGTCTAACTATGGCTACACCTTC.

This clone was seen a few times. The rearrangement uses TRBV2 and TRBJ2-3, with 7 bases matching TRBD1. Germline V CDR1 and CDR2: SNHLY, FYNNEI. This CDR3 has 15 amino acids. V lost 4 bases and J lost 0; bases outside the gene matches: 4. The CDR3 bases are TGTGCCAGCAGTGCCTACAGGGGTAGCACAGATACGCAGTATTTT. It encodes CASSAYRGSTDTQYF.

The table lists this clone with a few counts. The chain has TRBV29-1 and TRBJ2-2; tentative D call: TRBD1 (6 bases). This CDR3 has 11 amino acids. With 4 bases removed from V and 9 bases from J, the gap between germline ends came to 9 bases. The germline gives CDR1 SQVTM, CDR2 ANQGSEA. CDR3 protein: CSVGGPWELFF. The CDR3 DNA is TGCAGCGTTGGGGGGCCCTGGGAGCTGTTTTTT.

This clone was detected only a few times. V usage is TRBV27 and J usage is TRBJ2-1, with D perhaps assigned TRBD1 or TRBD2 (5 bases each). The V end lost 4 bases, the J end lost 3 bases, and 13 bases lay between the germline ends. The CDR3 contains 15 residues. Germline values: CDR1 MNHEY, CDR2 SMNVEV (reference sequence). This CDR3 is CASSSRESIYNEQFF. The CDR3 coding sequence is TGTGCCAGCAGTTCCAGGGAGTCCATCTACAATGAGCAGTTCTTC.

This clone has just a few counts. V gene TRBV29-1 combines with J gene TRBJ2-3; 7 bases line up with TRBD2. CDR1 and CDR2 from the germline V gene are SQVTM and ANQGSEA. Unmatched junction bases numbered 6, after V lost 2 bases and J lost 1 base. The CDR3 consists of 15 residues. The CDR3, as DNA: TGCAGCGTTGAACCCCTCCGGGAGGGCACAGATACGCAGTATTTT. Amino acid sequence: CSVEPLREGTDTQYF.

The chain employs TRBV15 and TRBJ2-3; the D gene is possibly TRBD1 (6 bases). V lost 6 bases to trimming and J lost 3 bases, with 7 bases between them. The CDR3 consists of 12 residues. The germline CDR1 and CDR2 sequences are LNHNV and YYDKDF (reference sequence). The CDR3 here is CATRQGTDTQYF. As DNA, the CDR3 is TGTGCCACCAGACAGGGAACAGATACGCAGTATTTT.

V is TRBV5-1 and J is TRBJ2-1; a possible D gene is TRBD2 (5 bases). From germline, CDR1 is SGHRS and CDR2 YFSETQ. Trimming removed 5 bases at V and 5 bases at J, with 11 bases between. The CDR3 covers 13 residues. The CDR3 protein is CASRNTGNNEQFF. The CDR3 DNA reads as TGCGCCAGCAGGAATACGGGAAACAATGAGCAGTTCTTC.

This clone was seen only a few times. Written as DNA, the CDR3 is TGCAGCGTCGGGGGACTAGCGGGAGACAATGAGCAGTTCTTC. Translated: CSVGGLAGDNEQFF. The rearrangement joins TRBV29-1 to TRBJ2-1, with 14 bases fitting TRBD2. J lost 5 bases, V lost 6 bases, and 3 bases had no gene match. The CDR3 is made up of 14 amino acids. The germline gives CDR1 SQVTM, CDR2 ANQGSEA.

The chain uses TRBV29-1 and TRBJ1-2; D gene unclear. There are 12 residues in the CDR3. Germline CDR1 is SQVTM and CDR2 is ANQGSEA. V was cut by 6 bases and J by 1 base, with 9 bases left in between. This CDR3 is CSVWADNYGYTF. The CDR3 DNA is TGCAGCGTGTGGGCCGATAACTATGGCTACACCTTC.

V is TRBV29-1 and J is TRBJ2-2; D might be TRBD2 (7 bases). This CDR3 region has 14 residues. The V gene's germline CDR1 is SQVTM and CDR2 ANQGSEA. The V end was cut by 4 bases, the J end by 6 bases, with 15 bases between. The CDR3 region is CSVVGGAFPGELFF. CDR3 DNA sequence: TGCAGCGTTGTTGGGGGGGCCTTTCCCGGGGAGCTGTTTTTT.